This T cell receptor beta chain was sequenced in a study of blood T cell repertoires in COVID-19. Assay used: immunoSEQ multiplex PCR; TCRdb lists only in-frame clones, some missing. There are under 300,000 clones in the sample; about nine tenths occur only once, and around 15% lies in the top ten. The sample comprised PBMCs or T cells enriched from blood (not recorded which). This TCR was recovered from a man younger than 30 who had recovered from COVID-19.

CDR3 region: CASSLLTGSDEQFF. In nucleotides, the CDR3 is TGTGCCAGCAGTTTATTGACAGGGAGCGATGAGCAGTTCTTC. This sequence joins TRBV2 and TRBJ2-1, with 7 bases that match TRBD1. Trimming removed 5 bases from V and 8 bases from J; junction bases left unmatched: 9. The CDR3 has 14 residues. Germline V lookup: CDR1 SNHLY, CDR2 FYNNEI.